The 11 T cell receptor beta chains listed next were all sequenced from one sample in a study of blood T cells in healthy people across ages. With a J-beta primer mix and a sample-barcoded 5' primer, a second PCR ran roughly 6 to 11 cycles. Each CDR3 protein gets one entry after TCRdb re-called the 5' RACE reads with MiXCR. Seen here are hundreds of thousands of distinct CDR3 sequences, roughly 58% observed once, and the top ten hold over 30%. The sample taken for sequencing was blood. These receptors were collected from a man aged 60-69 years in good health.

The V gene is TRBV7-6, the J gene TRBJ1-1; D gene unclear. Germline CDR1 is SGHVS and CDR2 is FNYEAQ. The CDR3 is 14 amino acids. The V end lost 0 bases, the J end lost 0 bases, and 5 bases lay between the germline ends. DNA for the CDR3: TGTGCCAGCAGCTTAGCGGAGCTGAACACTGAAGCTTTCTTT. Its protein is CASSLAELNTEAFF.

The V and J genes are TRBV20-1 and TRBJ2-5; the D is unclear. Trimming removed 3 bases at V and 1 base at J, with 18 bases between. The CDR3 covers 16 residues. Germline V CDR1 and CDR2: DFQATT, SNEGSKA (reference sequence). CDR3 sequence (DNA): TGCAGTGCTAGGGACCCGATTACTGGGGTCCAAGAGACCCAGTACTTC. It is translated as CSARDPITGVQETQYF.

The chain links TRBV20-1 to TRBJ1-2; D uncertain. Looked up from germline, CDR1 is DFQATT and CDR2 is SNEGSKA (reference sequence). Trimming left V 0 bases short and J 1 base short, with 12 bases between. The CDR3 spans 15 residues. Written as DNA, the CDR3 is TGCAGTGCTAGAGAGGAGGGTTGGGTTAACTATGGCTACACCTTC. Protein sequence: CSAREEGWVNYGYTF.

This chain uses TRBV5-1 with TRBJ1-2, with 9 bases lining up with TRBD1. The germline CDR1 and CDR2 sequences are SGHRS and YFSETQ. This CDR3 has 14 amino acids. V shed 5 bases, J shed 3 bases, and the junction held 5 bases outside the gene matches. CDR3 in amino acids: CASRGDRVDYGYTF. The CDR3, as DNA: TGCGCCAGCAGGGGGGACAGGGTGGACTATGGCTACACCTTC.

The chain joins TRBV5-1 to TRBJ2-5; D unresolved. This CDR3 region has 15 residues. V lost 3 bases and J lost 11, with 23 bases in between. Per the germline V gene, CDR1 is SGHRS and CDR2 is YFSETQ. In nucleotides, the CDR3 is TGCGCCAGCAGCTCCCAGACGGCGGCCGGTCAAGGGCAGTACTTC. Translating it yields CASSSQTAAGQGQYF.

The chain combines TRBV5-1 with TRBJ2-7, with D maybe TRBD2 (5 bases). Germline CDR1 reads SGHRS; CDR2 reads YFSETQ. V lost 4 bases to trimming and J lost 2 bases, with 13 bases between them. The length of the CDR3 is 14 residues. The CDR3 protein is CASSPGERTYEQYF. Written as DNA, the CDR3 is TGCGCCAGCAGCCCCGGGGAACGTACCTACGAGCAGTACTTC.

This chain joins TRBV10-3 and TRBJ1-6; D gene unclear. The CDR3 consists of 13 residues. CDR1 ENHRY and CDR2 SYGVKD come from the germline V gene. The germline V and J ends were trimmed by 7 bases and 7 bases, with 11 bases remaining between them. The CDR3 nucleotides are TGTGCCATCACCACAGAGCGGAATTCACCCCTCCACTTT. The encoded protein is CAITTERNSPLHF.

This clonotype was seen a handful of times. The CDR3 loop is CSVEITGANNEQFF. The CDR3 region has the DNA TGCAGCGTTGAAATCACAGGGGCCAACAATGAGCAGTTCTTC. The genes are TRBV29-1 and TRBJ2-1; 7 positions match TRBD1. The CDR3 is made up of 14 amino acids. The V gene end was trimmed by 2 bases and the J gene end by 5 bases; junction bases not matched to a gene: 6. Germline V gene sequence: CDR1 SQVTM, CDR2 ANQGSEA.

The chain uses TRBV20-1 and TRBJ1-4, with D unresolved. V gave up 7 bases and J gave up 3 bases, with 9 bases separating them. CDR1 is DFQATT, CDR2 SNEGSKA, per germline (reference sequence). CDR3 size: 12 residues. CDR3 residues: CSGRQSNEKLFF. As DNA, the CDR3 is TGCAGTGGAAGGCAGTCTAATGAAAAACTGTTTTTT.

The gene calls are TRBV4-1 and TRBJ1-6, with D uncertain. Germline CDR1 MGHRA, CDR2 YSYEKL. The CDR3 has 17 amino acids. Trimming cost V 0 bases and J 5 bases, with 14 bases left between them. CDR3 DNA sequence: TGCGCCAGCAGCCAAGAGGACTATTCCCGGCATAATTCACCCCTCCACTTT. This gives the protein CASSQEDYSRHNSPLHF.

V is TRBV4-2 and J is TRBJ2-3, with 7 bases lining up with TRBD2. This CDR3 comprises 13 residues. Germline loops: CDR1 LGHNA, CDR2 YNFKEQ. The V segment lost 2 bases and the J segment 6 bases; nucleotides outside the gene matches: 2. The CDR3, as DNA: TGTGCCAGCAGCCAATTCGGGAGGGATACGCAGTATTTT. It encodes CASSQFGRDTQYF.